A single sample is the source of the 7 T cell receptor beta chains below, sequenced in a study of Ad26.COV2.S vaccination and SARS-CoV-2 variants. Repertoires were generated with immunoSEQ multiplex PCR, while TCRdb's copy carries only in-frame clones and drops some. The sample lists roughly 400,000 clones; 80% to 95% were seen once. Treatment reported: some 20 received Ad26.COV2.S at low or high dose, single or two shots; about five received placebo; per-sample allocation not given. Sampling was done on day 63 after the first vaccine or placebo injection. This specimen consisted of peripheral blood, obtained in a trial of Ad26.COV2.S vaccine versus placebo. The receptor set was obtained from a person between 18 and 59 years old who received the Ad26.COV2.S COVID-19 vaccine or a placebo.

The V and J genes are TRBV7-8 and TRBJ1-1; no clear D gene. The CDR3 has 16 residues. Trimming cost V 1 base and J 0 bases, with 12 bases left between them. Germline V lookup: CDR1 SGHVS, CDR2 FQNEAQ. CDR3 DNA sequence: TGTGCCAGCAGCTTAGGGGTTAAGACGGTGAACACTGAAGCTTTCTTT. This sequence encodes CASSLGVKTVNTEAFF.

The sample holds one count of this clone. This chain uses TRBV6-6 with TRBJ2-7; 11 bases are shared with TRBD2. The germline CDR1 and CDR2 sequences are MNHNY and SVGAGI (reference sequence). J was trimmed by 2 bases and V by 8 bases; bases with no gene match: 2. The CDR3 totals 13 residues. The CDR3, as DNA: TGTGCCAGCGGGACTAGCGGAACCTACGAGCAGTACTTC. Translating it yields CASGTSGTYEQYF.

The CDR3 here is CASSRLWGLAGPGANVLTF. In nucleotides, the CDR3 is TGTGCCAGCAGCAGACTATGGGGACTAGCGGGTCCTGGGGCCAACGTCCTGACTTTC. This sequence joins TRBV7-9 and TRBJ2-6, with 12 positions matching TRBD2. V lost 5 bases, J lost 2 bases, and 10 bases stayed unmatched. CDR3 length: 19 amino acids. In germline, CDR1 is SEHNR, CDR2 FQNEAQ (reference sequence).

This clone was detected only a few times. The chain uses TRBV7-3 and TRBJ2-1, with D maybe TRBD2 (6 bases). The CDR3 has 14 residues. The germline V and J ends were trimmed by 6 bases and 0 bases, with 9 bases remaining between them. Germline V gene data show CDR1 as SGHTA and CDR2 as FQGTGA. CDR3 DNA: TGTGCCAGCAGGGCGCGGGACTCCTACAATGAGCAGTTCTTC. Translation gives CASRARDSYNEQFF.

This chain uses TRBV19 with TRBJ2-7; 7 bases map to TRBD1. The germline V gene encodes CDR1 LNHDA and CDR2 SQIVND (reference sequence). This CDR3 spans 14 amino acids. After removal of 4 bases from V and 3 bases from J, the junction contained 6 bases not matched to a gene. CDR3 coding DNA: TGTGCCAGTAGTAGCACGGCAGGGGGCTACGAGCAGTACTTC. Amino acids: CASSSTAGGYEQYF.

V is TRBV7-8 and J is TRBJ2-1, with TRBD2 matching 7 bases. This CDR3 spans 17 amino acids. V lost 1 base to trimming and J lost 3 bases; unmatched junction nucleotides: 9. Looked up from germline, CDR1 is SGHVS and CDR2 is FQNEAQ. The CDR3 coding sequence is TGTGCCAGCAGCTTAGGACGCGGGGGACCGGTCTACAATGAGCAGTTCTTC. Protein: CASSLGRGGPVYNEQFF.

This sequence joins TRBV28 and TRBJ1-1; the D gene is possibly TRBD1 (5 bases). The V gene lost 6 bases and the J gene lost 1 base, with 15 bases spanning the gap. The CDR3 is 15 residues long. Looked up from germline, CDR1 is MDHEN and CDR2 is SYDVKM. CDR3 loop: CASSSSGTENTEAFF. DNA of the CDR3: TGTGCCAGCAGCTCTTCCGGGACGGAGAACACTGAAGCTTTCTTT.